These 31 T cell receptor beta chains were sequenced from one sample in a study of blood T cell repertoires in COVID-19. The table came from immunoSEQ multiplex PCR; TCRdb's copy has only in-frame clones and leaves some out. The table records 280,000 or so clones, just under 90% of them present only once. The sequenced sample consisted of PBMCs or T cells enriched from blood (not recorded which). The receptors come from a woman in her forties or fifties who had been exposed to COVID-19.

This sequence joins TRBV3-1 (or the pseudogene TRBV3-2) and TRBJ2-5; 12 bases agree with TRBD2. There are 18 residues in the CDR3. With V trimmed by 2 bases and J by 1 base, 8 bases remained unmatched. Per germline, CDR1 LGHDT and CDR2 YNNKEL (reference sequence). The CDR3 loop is CASSQPPLLAGGQETQYF. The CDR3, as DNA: TGTGCCAGCAGCCAACCGCCCCTACTAGCGGGGGGCCAAGAGACCCAGTACTTC.

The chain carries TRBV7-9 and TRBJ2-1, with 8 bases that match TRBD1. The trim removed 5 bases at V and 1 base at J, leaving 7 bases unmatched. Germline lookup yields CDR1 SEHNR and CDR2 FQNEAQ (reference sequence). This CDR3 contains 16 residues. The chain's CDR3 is CASSPGTGVSYNEQFF. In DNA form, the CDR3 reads TGTGCCAGCAGCCCCGGGACAGGAGTATCCTACAATGAGCAGTTCTTC.

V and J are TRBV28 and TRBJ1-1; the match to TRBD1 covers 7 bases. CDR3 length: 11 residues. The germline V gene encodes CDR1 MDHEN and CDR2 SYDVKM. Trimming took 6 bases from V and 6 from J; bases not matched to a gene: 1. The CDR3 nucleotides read TGTGCCAGCAGGACAGGGTCTGAAGCTTTCTTT. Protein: CASRTGSEAFF. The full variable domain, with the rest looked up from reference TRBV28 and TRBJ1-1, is DVKVTQSSRYLVKRTGEKVFLECVQDMDHENMFWYRQDPGLGLRLIYFSYDVKMKEKGDIPEGYSVSREKKERFSLILESASTNQTSMYLCASRTGSEAFFGQGTRLTVV.

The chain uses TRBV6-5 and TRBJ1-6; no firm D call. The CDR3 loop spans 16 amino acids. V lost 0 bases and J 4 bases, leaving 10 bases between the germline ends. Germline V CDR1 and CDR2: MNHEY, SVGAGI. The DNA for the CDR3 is TGTGCCAGCAGTTACTCTTTGGAGAGTTATAATTCACCCCTCCACTTT. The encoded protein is CASSYSLESYNSPLHF.

The DNA of the CDR3 is TGTGCCAGCTTTCCTTACCCGGTGGGACAGGGGGAATGGGACGAGCAGTACTTC. It yields the protein CASFPYPVGQGEWDEQYF. This chain links TRBV21-1 with TRBJ2-7; the D segment call TRBD1 is taken from the table without a DNA check. TRBV21-1 is recorded as a pseudogene. The CDR3 is 18 residues long.

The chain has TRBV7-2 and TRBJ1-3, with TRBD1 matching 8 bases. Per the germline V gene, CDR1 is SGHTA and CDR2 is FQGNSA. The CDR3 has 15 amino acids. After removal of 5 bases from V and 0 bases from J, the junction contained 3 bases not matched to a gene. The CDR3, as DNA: TGTGCCAGCAGCGCGGGACAGGCCTCTGGAAACACCATATATTTT. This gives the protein CASSAGQASGNTIYF.

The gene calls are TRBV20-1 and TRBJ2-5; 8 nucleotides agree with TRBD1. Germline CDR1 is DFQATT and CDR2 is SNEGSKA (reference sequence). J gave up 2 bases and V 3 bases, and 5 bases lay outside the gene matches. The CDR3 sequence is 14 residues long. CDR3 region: CSASPGTGQETQYF. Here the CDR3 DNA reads TGCAGTGCTAGTCCCGGGACAGGACAAGAGACCCAGTACTTC.

CDR3 region: CASSAGSYNSPLHF. CDR3 DNA: TGTGCCAGCAGCGCAGGGTCCTATAATTCACCCCTCCACTTT. The genes are TRBV7-2 and TRBJ1-6; a possible D gene is TRBD1 (5 bases). The CDR3 loop spans 14 amino acids. The V end lost 5 bases, the J end lost 1 base, and 6 bases lay between the germline ends. Germline CDR1 and CDR2: SGHTA and FQGNSA.

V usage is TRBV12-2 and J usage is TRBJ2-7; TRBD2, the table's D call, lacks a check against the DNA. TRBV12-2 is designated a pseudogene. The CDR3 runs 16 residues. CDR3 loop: CASRLALPSGYYEQYF. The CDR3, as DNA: TGTGCAAGTCGCTTAGCTCTTCCTAGCGGATACTACGAGCAGTACTTC.

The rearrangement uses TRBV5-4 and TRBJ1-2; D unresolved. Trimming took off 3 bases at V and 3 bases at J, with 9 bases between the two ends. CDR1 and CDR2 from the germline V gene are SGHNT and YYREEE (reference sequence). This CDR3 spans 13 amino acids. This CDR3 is CASSSRADYGYTF. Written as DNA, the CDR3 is TGTGCCAGCAGCTCGCGGGCTGACTATGGCTACACCTTC. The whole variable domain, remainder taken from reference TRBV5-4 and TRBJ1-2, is ETGVTQSPTHLIKTRGQQVTLRCSSQSGHNTVSWYQQALGQGPQFIFQYYREEENGRGNFPPRFSGLQFPNYSSELNVNALELDDSALYLCASSSRADYGYTFGSGTRLTVV.

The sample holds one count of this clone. The CDR3 coding sequence is TGTGCCAGTAGTATAGAAGCTAGCGGGGGACACACAGATACGCAGTATTTT. Translation gives CASSIEASGGHTDTQYF. The chain recombines TRBV19 with TRBJ2-3, with 10 bases fitting TRBD2. The CDR3 has 17 amino acids. CDR1 LNHDA and CDR2 SQIVND come from the germline V gene (reference sequence). The junction had 5 bases not matched to a gene; V was cut back by 0 bases and J by 2 bases.

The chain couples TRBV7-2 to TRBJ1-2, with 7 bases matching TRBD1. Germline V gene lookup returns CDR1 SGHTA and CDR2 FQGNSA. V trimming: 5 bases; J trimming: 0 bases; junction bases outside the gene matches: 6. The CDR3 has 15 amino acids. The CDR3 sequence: CASSARDRANYGYTF. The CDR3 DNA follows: TGTGCCAGCAGCGCCAGGGACAGAGCTAACTATGGCTACACCTTC.

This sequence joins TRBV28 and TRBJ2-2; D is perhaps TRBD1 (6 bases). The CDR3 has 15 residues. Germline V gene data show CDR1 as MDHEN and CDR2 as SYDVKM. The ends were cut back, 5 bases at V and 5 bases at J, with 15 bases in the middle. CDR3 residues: CASSPRGTGTGELFF. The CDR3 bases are TGTGCCAGCAGTCCCCGGGGCACAGGGACCGGGGAGCTGTTTTTT.

The DNA of the CDR3 is TGTGCCAGCACCCTGGACAGGGGCTTCCAAGAGACCCAGTACTTC. Protein product: CASTLDRGFQETQYF. V and J are TRBV2 and TRBJ2-5; 9 bases align to TRBD1. Germline V gene sequence: CDR1 SNHLY, CDR2 FYNNEI. With V trimmed by 7 bases and J by 1 base, 7 bases remained unmatched. The CDR3 runs to 15 residues.

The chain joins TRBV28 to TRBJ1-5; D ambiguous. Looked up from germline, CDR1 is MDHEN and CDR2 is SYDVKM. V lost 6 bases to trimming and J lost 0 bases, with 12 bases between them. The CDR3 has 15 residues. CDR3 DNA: TGTGCCAGCAGCTCGGGATCTTATAGCAATCAGCCCCAGCATTTT. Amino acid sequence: CASSSGSYSNQPQHF.

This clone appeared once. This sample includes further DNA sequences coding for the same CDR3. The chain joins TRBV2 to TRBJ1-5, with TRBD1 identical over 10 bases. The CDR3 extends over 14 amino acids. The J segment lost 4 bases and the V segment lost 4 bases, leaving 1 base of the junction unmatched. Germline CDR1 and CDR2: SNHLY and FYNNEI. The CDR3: CASSADRGNQPQHF. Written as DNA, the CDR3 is TGTGCCAGCAGTGCGGACAGGGGGAATCAGCCCCAGCATTTT. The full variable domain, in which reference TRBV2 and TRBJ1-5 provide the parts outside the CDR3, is EPEVTQTPSHQVTQMGQEVILRCVPISNHLYFYWYRQILGQKVEFLVSFYNNEISEKSEIFDDQFSVERPDGSNFTLKIRSTKLEDSAMYFCASSADRGNQPQHFGDGTRLSIL.

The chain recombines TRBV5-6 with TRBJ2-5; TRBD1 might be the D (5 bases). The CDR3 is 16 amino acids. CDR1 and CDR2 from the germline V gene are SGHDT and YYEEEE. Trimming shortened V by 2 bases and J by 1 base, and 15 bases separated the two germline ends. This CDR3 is CASSLAGIGAQETQYF. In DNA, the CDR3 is TGTGCCAGCAGCTTAGCAGGGATAGGGGCCCAAGAGACCCAGTACTTC.

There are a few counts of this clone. CDR3 protein: CASSLDLGGPYNEQFF. The CDR3, as DNA: TGTGCCAGCAGCTTAGATCTCGGGGGACCCTACAATGAGCAGTTCTTC. This chain uses TRBV11-2 with TRBJ2-1, with D possibly matching TRBD2 (6 bases). CDR3 length equals 16 residues. Germline V lookup: CDR1 SGHAT, CDR2 FQNNGV. V lost 0 bases and J 2 bases, leaving 11 bases between the germline ends.

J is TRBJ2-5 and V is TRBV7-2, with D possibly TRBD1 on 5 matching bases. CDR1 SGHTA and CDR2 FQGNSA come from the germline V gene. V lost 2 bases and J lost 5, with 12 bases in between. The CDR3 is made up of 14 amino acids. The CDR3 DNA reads TGTGCCAGCAGCTTATCAGGGTCCAGGGAGACCCAGTACTTC. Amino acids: CASSLSGSRETQYF.

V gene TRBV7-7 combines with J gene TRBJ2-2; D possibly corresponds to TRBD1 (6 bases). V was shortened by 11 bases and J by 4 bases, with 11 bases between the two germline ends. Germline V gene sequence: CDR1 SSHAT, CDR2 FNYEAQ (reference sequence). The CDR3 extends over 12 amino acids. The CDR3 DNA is TGTGCCCAGGCAGGGGCCACCGGGGAGCTGTTTTTT. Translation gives CAQAGATGELFF.

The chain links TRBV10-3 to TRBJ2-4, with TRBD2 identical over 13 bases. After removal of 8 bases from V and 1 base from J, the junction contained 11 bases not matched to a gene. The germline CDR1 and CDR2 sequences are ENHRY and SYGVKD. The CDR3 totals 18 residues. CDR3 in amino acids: CAISTSGGVGLAKNIQYF. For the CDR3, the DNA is TGTGCCATCTCCACTAGCGGGGGGGTTGGCTTGGCCAAAAACATTCAGTACTTC.

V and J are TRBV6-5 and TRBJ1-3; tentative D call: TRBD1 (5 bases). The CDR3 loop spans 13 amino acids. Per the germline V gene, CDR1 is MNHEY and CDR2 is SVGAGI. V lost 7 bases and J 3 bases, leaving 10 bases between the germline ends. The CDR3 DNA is TGTGCCAGCATACCCGGGGGTGGAAACACCATATATTTT. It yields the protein CASIPGGGNTIYF.

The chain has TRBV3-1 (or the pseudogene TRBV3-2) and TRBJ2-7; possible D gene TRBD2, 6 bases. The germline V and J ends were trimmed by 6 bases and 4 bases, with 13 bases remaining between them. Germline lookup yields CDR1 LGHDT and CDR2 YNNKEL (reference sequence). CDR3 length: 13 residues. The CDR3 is CASSRLVGYEQYF. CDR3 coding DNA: TGTGCCAGCAGTCGACTAGTAGGGTACGAGCAGTACTTC.

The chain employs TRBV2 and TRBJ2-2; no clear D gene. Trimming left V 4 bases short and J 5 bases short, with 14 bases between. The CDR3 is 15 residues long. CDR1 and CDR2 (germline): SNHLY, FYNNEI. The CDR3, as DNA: TGTGCCAGCAGTGCCATCTCTGGCCAGACCGGGGAGCTGTTTTTT. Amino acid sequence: CASSAISGQTGELFF. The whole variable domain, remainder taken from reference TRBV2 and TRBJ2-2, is EPEVTQTPSHQVTQMGQEVILRCVPISNHLYFYWYRQILGQKVEFLVSFYNNEISEKSEIFDDQFSVERPDGSNFTLKIRSTKLEDSAMYFCASSAISGQTGELFFGEGSRLTVL.

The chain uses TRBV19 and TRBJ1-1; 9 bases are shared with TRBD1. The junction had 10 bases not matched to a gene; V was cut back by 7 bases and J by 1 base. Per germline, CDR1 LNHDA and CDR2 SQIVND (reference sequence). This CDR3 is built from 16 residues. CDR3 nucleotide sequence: TGTGCCAGTAAAGGCGGGGGACAGGGCCGGAACACTGAAGCTTTCTTT. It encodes CASKGGGQGRNTEAFF.

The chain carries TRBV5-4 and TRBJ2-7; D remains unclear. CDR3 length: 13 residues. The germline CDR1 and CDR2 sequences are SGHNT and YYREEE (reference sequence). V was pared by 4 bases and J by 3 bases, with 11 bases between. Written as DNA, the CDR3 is TGTGCCAGCAGCACCCAGGTAAACTACGAGCAGTACTTC. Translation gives CASSTQVNYEQYF.

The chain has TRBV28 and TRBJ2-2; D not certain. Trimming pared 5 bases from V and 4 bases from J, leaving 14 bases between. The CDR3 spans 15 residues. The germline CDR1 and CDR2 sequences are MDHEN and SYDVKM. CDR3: CASSPGSLGTGELFF. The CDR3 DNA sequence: TGTGCCAGCAGTCCGGGTTCTCTCGGCACCGGGGAGCTGTTTTTT.

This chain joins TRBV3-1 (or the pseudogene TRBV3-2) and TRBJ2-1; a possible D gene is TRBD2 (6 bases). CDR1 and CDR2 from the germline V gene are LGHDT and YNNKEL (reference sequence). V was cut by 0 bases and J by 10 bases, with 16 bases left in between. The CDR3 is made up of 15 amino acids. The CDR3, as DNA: TGTGCCAGCAGCCAAGATCAACAAGGGACTTCCGAGCAGTTCTTC. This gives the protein CASSQDQQGTSEQFF.

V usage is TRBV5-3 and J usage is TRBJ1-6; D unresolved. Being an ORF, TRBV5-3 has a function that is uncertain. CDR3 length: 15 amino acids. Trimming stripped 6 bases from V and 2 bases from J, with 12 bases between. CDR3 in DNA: TGTGCCAGAAAATGGGAGGCTACCTATAATTCACCCCTCCACTTT. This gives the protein CARKWEATYNSPLHF.

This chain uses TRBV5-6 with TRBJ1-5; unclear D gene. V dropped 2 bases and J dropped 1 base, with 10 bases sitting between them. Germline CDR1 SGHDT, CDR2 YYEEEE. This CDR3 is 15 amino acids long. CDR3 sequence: CASSFSRWSNQPQHF. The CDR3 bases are TGTGCCAGCAGCTTTTCTAGATGGAGCAATCAGCCCCAGCATTTT.

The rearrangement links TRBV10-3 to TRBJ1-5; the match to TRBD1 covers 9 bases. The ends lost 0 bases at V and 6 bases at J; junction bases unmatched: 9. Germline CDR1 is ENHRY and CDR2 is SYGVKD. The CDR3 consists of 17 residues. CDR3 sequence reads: CAISESTGGAGGQPQHF. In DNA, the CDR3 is TGTGCCATCAGTGAGTCCACAGGGGGCGCCGGTGGTCAGCCCCAGCATTTT.